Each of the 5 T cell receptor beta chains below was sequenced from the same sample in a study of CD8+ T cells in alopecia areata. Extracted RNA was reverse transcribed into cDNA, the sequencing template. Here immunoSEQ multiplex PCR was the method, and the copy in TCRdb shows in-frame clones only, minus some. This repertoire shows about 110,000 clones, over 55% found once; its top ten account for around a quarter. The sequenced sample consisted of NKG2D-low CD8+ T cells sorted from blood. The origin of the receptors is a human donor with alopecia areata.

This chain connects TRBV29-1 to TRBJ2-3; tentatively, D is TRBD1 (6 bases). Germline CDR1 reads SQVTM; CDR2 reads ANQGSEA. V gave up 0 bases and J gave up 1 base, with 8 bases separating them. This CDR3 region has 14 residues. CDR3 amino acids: CSVEEGARTDTQYF. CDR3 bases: TGCAGCGTTGAAGAGGGGGCCCGCACAGATACGCAGTATTTT.

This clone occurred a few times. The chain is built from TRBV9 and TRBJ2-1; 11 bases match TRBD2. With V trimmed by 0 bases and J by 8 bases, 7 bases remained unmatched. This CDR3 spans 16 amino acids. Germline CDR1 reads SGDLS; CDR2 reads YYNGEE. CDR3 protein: CASSVVTSGRKDEQFF. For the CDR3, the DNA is TGTGCCAGCAGCGTAGTCACTAGCGGGAGAAAGGATGAGCAGTTCTTC.

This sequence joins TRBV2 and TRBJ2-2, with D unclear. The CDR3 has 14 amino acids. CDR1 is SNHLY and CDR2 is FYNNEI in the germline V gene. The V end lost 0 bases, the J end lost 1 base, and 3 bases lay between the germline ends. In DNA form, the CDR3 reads TGTGCCAGCAGTGAAGCGGGGAACACCGGGGAGCTGTTTTTT. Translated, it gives CASSEAGNTGELFF.

CDR3 nucleotide sequence: TGCGCCAGCAGCCCAATGAGGAGCTCCTACGAGCAGTACTTC. Translated, it gives CASSPMRSSYEQYF. The chain carries TRBV5-1 and TRBJ2-7; D is undetermined. The CDR3 length is 14 residues. Trimming took off 4 bases at V and 0 bases at J, with 11 bases between the two ends. From germline, CDR1 is SGHRS and CDR2 YFSETQ. The whole variable domain, filled in from reference TRBV5-1 and TRBJ2-7, reads KAGVTQTPRYLIKTRGQQVTLSCSPISGHRSVSWYQQTPGQGLQFLFEYFSETQRNKGNFPGRFSGRQFSNSRSEMNVSTLELGDSALYLCASSPMRSSYEQYFGPGTRLTVT.

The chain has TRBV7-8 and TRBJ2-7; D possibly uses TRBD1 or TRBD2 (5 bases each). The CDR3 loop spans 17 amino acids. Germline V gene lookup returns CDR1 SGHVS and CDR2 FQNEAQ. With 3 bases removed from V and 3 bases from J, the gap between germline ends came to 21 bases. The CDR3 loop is CASSLERPGPLGYEQYF. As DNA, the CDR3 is TGTGCCAGCAGCTTGGAGAGACCGGGACCCCTGGGCTACGAGCAGTACTTC.